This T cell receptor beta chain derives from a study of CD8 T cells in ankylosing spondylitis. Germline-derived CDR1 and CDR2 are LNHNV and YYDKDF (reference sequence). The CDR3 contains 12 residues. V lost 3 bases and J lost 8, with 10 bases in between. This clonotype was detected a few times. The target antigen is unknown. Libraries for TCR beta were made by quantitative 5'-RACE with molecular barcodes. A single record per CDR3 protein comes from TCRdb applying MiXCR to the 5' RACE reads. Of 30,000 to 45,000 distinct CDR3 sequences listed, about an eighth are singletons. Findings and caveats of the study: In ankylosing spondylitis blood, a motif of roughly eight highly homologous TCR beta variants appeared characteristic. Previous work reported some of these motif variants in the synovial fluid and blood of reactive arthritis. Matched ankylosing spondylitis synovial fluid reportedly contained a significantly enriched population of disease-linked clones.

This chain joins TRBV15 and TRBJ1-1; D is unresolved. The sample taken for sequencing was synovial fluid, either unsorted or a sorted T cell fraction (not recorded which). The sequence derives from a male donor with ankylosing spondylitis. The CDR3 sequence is CATSRLLREAFF. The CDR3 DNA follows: TGTGCCACCAGCAGGCTATTGAGAGAAGCTTTCTTT.